This T cell receptor (beta chain) was sequenced during a study of post-analysis software for immune sequencing data. Points from the study as a whole: The five TRBV segments detected at higher frequency in patients than in controls included TRBV5-6, TRBV5-1 and TRBV20-1.

For this clonotype: Its antigen is not known.

This CDR3 has 15 amino acids. Per germline, CDR1 SGHTA and CDR2 FQGNSA. The V and J ends lost 2 bases and 3 bases respectively, with 13 bases between them. Prepared libraries of TCR beta cDNA carried unique molecular identifiers. Each CDR3 protein is one row after TCRdb ran MiXCR on the PCR reads. The sample has 750,000 to 950,000 distinct CDR3 sequences, under 70% seen once. Sequenced sample: blood. J is TRBJ1-2 and V is TRBV7-2; D remains ambiguous. This TCR was recovered from a girl aged 10 to 17 with multiple sclerosis. CDR3 loop: CASSLSTVQDYGYTF. CDR3 coding DNA: TGTGCCAGCAGCTTATCGACCGTTCAGGACTATGGCTACACCTTC.